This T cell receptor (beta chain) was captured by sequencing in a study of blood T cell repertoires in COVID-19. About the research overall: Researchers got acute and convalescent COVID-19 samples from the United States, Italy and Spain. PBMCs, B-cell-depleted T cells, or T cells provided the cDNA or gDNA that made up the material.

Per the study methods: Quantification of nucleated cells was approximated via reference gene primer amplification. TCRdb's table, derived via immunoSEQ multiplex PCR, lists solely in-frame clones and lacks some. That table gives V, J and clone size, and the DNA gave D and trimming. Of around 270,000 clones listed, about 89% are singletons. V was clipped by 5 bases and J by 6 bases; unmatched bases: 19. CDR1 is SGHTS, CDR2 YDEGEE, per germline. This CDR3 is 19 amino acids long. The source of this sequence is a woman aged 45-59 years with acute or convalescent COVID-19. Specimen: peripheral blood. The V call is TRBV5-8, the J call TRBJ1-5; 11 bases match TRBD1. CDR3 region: CASRLPTGTGGSGRQPQHF. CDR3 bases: TGTGCCAGCAGATTACCCACCGGGACAGGGGGGAGTGGCCGTCAGCCCCAGCATTTT.